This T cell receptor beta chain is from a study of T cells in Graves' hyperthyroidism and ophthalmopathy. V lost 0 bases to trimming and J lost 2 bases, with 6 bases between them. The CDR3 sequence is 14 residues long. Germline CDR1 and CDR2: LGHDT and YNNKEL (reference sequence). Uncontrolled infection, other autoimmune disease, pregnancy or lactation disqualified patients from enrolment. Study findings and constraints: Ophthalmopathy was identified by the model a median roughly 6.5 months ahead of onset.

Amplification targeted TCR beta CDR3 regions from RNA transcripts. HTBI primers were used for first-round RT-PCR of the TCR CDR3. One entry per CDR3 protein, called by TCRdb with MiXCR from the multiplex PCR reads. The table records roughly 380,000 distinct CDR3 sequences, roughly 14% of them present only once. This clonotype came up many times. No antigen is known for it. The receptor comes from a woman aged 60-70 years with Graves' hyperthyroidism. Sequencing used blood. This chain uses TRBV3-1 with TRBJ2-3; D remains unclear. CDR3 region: CASSQEVLTDTQYF. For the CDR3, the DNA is TGTGCCAGCAGCCAAGAAGTGCTCACAGATACGCAGTATTTT.